What follows describes a single T cell receptor (beta chain). The data belong to a study of technical replicates of blood from several donors. V dropped 1 base and J dropped 3 bases, with 9 bases sitting between them. The CDR3 covers 14 residues. Germline V gene sequence: CDR1 SEHNR, CDR2 FQNEAQ (reference sequence). Produced via immunoSEQ multiplex PCR; TCRdb's table is partial and in-frame only. This sample carries roughly 81,000 clones, 80% to 90% of them seen once, and the ten largest clones take about 5%. The material sequenced was PBMCs. This TCR derives from a human donor in good health. Some clones in this sample may be carry-over from other donors' samples. The rearrangement uses TRBV7-9 and TRBJ1-2; possible D gene TRBD1, 5 bases. CDR3 nucleotides: TGTGCCAGCAGCTTAGGGAGGGGTGACTATGGCTACACCTTC. Translating it yields CASSLGRGDYGYTF.